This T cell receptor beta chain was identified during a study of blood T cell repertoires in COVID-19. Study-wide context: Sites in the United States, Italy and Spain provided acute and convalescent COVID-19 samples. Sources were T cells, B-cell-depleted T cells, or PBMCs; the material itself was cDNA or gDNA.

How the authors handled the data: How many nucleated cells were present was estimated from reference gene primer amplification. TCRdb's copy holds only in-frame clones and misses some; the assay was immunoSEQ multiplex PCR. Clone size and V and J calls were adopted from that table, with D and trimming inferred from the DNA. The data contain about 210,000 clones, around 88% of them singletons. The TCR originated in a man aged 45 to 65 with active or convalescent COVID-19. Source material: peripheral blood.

Written as DNA, the CDR3 is TGTGCCAGCAGCTTAGACCCCGGACAGGGAGCTTTCTTT. It specifies CASSLDPGQGAFF. This sequence joins TRBV11-2 and TRBJ1-1; 8 nucleotides line up with TRBD1. The trim removed 0 bases at V and 10 bases at J, leaving 4 bases unmatched. There are 13 residues in the CDR3. The germline V gene encodes CDR1 SGHAT and CDR2 FQNNGV.